This TCR beta chain was retrieved from a study of CD8+CD57+ T cells in acquired aplastic anemia. The sequenced patients had an expansion of CD8+CD57+ cells seen by flow cytometry. Profiles of TCR beta VDJ and CDR3 were generated from a genomic DNA template. Via MiXCR, TCRdb re-called the reads, giving one row per CDR3 protein. This table holds 200,000 to 250,000 distinct CDR3 sequences, approximately 50% found once. The germline gives CDR1 SEHNR, CDR2 FQNEAQ (reference sequence). The V gene lost 3 bases and the J gene lost 1 base, with 12 bases spanning the gap. The CDR3 has 15 amino acids. This receptor was taken from a human donor with aplastic anemia. The V gene is TRBV7-9, the J gene TRBJ1-1; D call uncertain. The sequenced sample consisted of sorted CD4+, CD8+, or CD8+CD57+ T cells (not recorded which) from PBMCs. CDR3 sequence (DNA): TGTGCCAGCAGCTTTCTCTGGGCAGGGAACACTGAAGCTTTCTTT. This encodes CASSFLWAGNTEAFF.